This TCR beta chain was observed in a study of molecular identifiers for immune sequencing clone quantification. The study's findings and limits: With a barcode shared among identical TCR molecules, highly expanded clone sizes could be underestimated.

For bulk TCR libraries, previously described methods and listed TCR primers were used. TCRdb reprocessed the PCR reads with MiXCR, giving one entry per CDR3 protein. The sample shows about 320,000 distinct CDR3 sequences, about a fifth of them seen only once. This clonotype occurred many times. Its antigen remains unknown. What was sequenced was naive CD8+ T cells from blood, with Jurkat cell RNA spiked in. Subset described: FACS-sorted CD8+CD4-CCR7+CD45RA+ naive T cells. The TCR originated in a human donor in good health. Some libraries in this study had Jurkat cell RNA spiked in.

The CDR3 coding sequence is TGCGCCAGCAGCCAAAGGGGGAGCGGGACCGGGGAGCTGTTTTTT. Protein product: CASSQRGSGTGELFF. The rearrangement uses TRBV4-3 and TRBJ2-2; the D call may be TRBD1 or TRBD2 (6 bases each). The length of the CDR3 is 15 residues. The germline V and J ends were trimmed by 2 bases and 5 bases, with 12 bases remaining between them. Germline V gene data show CDR1 as LGHNA and CDR2 as YSLEER.